The 16 T cell receptor beta chains reported below all come from one sample, sequenced in a study of T cells after yellow fever vaccination. TCRdb used MiXCR to reprocess the 5' RACE reads, holding one entry per CDR3 protein. This sample has approximately 93,000 distinct CDR3 sequences, with roughly 6% found just once. The material was CD8+ T cells sorted from PBMCs, obtained 10 days after the yellow fever booster vaccination. These receptors originate from a man between 18 and 29 years old who received the YFV17D yellow fever vaccine.

This clonotype has only a few counts. This rearrangement joins TRBV4-2 to TRBJ2-2; the match to TRBD2 covers 9 bases. The germline CDR1 and CDR2 sequences are LGHNA and YNFKEQ. The CDR3 extends over 18 amino acids. V shed 0 bases and J 1 base; nucleotides not matched to a gene: 6. The CDR3 spells CASSQEGLAGKNTGELFF. CDR3 sequence (DNA): TGTGCCAGCAGCCAAGAAGGGCTAGCGGGGAAGAACACCGGGGAGCTGTTTTTT.

The rearrangement links TRBV27 to TRBJ2-5; D uncertain. The V end lost 6 bases, the J end lost 7 bases, and 18 bases lay between the germline ends. This CDR3 comprises 14 residues. The V gene's germline CDR1 is MNHEY and CDR2 SMNVEV (reference sequence). The CDR3 nucleotides are TGTGCCAGCAGCCCCTCAGGTCGCGAGAGGACCCAGTACTTC. Its protein product is CASSPSGRERTQYF.

The sample holds a few counts of this clonotype. The V call is TRBV6-4, the J call TRBJ1-6; 8 nucleotides match TRBD1. With 4 bases clipped from V and 10 bases from J, the junction kept 3 bases outside the gene matches. This CDR3 has 13 amino acids. Germline CDR1 and CDR2: MRHNA and SNTAGT. CDR3 sequence reads: CASSARTGSPLHF. The CDR3 DNA follows: TGTGCCAGCAGTGCGAGGACAGGGTCACCCCTCCACTTT.

This clonotype was detected a few times. The genes are TRBV7-3 and TRBJ2-1, with 9 nucleotides matching TRBD2. Germline CDR1 SGHTA, CDR2 FQGTGA. The CDR3 has 16 amino acids. Unmatched junction bases numbered 9, after V lost 4 bases and J lost 5 bases. CDR3 nucleotides: TGTGCCAGCAGCTCGTTACTAGGCGGGGGGGACAATGAGCAGTTCTTC. It yields the protein CASSSLLGGGDNEQFF.

The V gene is TRBV2, the J gene TRBJ2-7; 8 bases are shared with TRBD2. J lost 2 bases, V lost 7 bases, and 4 bases had no gene match. In germline, CDR1 is SNHLY, CDR2 FYNNEI. This CDR3 has 13 residues. The chain's CDR3 is CASTGGATYEQYV. The CDR3 DNA reads TGTGCCAGCACGGGAGGGGCGACCTACGAGCAGTACGTC.

J is TRBJ2-7 and V is TRBV6-6, with D perhaps matching TRBD1 or TRBD2 (5 bases each). The CDR3 is made up of 12 amino acids. Trimming pared 3 bases from V and 5 bases from J, leaving 8 bases between. The germline V gene has CDR1 MNHNY and CDR2 SVGAGI (reference sequence). CDR3 sequence (DNA): TGTGCCAGCAGTTATGGGGGAAACGAGCAGTACGTC. Amino acid sequence: CASSYGGNEQYV.

This clonotype was detected many times. V is TRBV12-3 or TRBV12-4 and J is TRBJ1-2; no clear D gene. V dropped 3 bases and J dropped 6 bases, with 8 bases sitting between them. This CDR3 comprises 12 residues. Written as DNA, the CDR3 is TGTGCCAGCAGTTTCAGTTACCATGGCTACACCTTC. Its translation: CASSFSYHGYTF.

CDR3: CASSSESYEQFF. In DNA form, the CDR3 reads TGTGCCAGCAGCTCAGAGTCGTATGAGCAGTTCTTC. V gene TRBV7-9 combines with J gene TRBJ2-1; no firm D call. Trimming removed 4 bases from V and 8 bases from J, with 9 bases in between. Germline V lookup: CDR1 SEHNR, CDR2 FQNEAQ (reference sequence). This CDR3 has 12 amino acids.

The gene calls are TRBV7-2 and TRBJ1-6; D is uncertain. V gave up 1 base and J gave up 2 bases, with 12 bases separating them. CDR3 size: 17 residues. Per germline, CDR1 SGHTA and CDR2 FQGNSA. The CDR3 coding sequence is TGTGCCAGCAGCTTAGACGACGCCGGACCCTATAATTCACCCCTCCACTTT. It is translated as CASSLDDAGPYNSPLHF.

This clonotype was counted only a few times. This chain links TRBV5-6 with TRBJ1-1; D is perhaps TRBD1 (5 bases). Germline CDR1 reads SGHDT; CDR2 reads YYEEEE. Trimming shortened V by 0 bases and J by 3 bases, and 6 bases separated the two germline ends. The CDR3 sequence is 13 residues long. The CDR3 loop reads CASSLVRDTEAFF. Here the CDR3 DNA reads TGTGCCAGCAGCTTGGTCAGGGACACTGAAGCTTTCTTT.

This clonotype appeared many times. The chain recombines TRBV7-2 with TRBJ2-1, with 12 bases fitting TRBD2. Germline CDR1 SGHTA, CDR2 FQGNSA. Trimming took 4 bases from V and 8 from J; bases not matched to a gene: 6. CDR3 length: 15 amino acids. The chain's CDR3 is CASSYLAGGLDEQFF. In DNA, the CDR3 is TGTGCCAGCAGCTATCTAGCGGGGGGGCTCGATGAGCAGTTCTTC. Using reference TRBV7-2 and TRBJ2-1 for the parts outside the CDR3, the full variable domain is GAGVSQSPSNKVTEKGKDVELRCDPISGHTALYWYRQSLGQGLEFLIYFQGNSAPDKSGLPSDRFSAERTGGSVSTLTIQRTQQEDSAVYLCASSYLAGGLDEQFFGPGTRLTVL.

This clonotype has a count of ten or more. The rearrangement uses TRBV7-9 and TRBJ1-2, with unresolved D. Germline V gene data show CDR1 as SEHNR and CDR2 as FQNEAQ (reference sequence). V gave up 4 bases and J gave up 3 bases, with 3 bases separating them. This CDR3 has 11 residues. The CDR3 DNA follows: TGTGCCAGCAGCTCCGACTATGGCTACACCTTC. Its protein is CASSSDYGYTF.

This chain connects TRBV4-2 to TRBJ2-7; D is uncertain. CDR3 length: 13 amino acids. CDR1 is LGHNA and CDR2 is YNFKEQ in the germline V gene. Between the trimmed V and J ends, which lost 1 base and 5 bases, there was a span of 9 bases. The DNA for the CDR3 is TGTGCCAGCAGCCAAGTCAGCAGCCACGAGCAGTACTTC. Its protein is CASSQVSSHEQYF.

The chain is built from TRBV2 and TRBJ1-2, with TRBD1 matching 7 bases. Germline V CDR1 and CDR2: SNHLY, FYNNEI. The trim removed 7 bases at V and 6 bases at J, leaving 5 bases unmatched. CDR3 length equals 12 residues. In DNA, the CDR3 is TGTGCCAGCAAAACAGGGGTACATGGCTACACCTTC. It is translated as CASKTGVHGYTF.

The chain couples TRBV27 to TRBJ2-3; D is possibly TRBD1 (5 bases). Germline values: CDR1 MNHEY, CDR2 SMNVEV (reference sequence). V shed 2 bases and J shed 6 bases, with 21 bases lying between them. The CDR3 runs 17 residues. The CDR3 here is CASSLVSWGRGQDTQYF. For the CDR3, the DNA is TGTGCCAGCAGTTTAGTCAGCTGGGGAAGGGGCCAGGATACGCAGTATTTT.

The V call is TRBV12-3 or TRBV12-4, the J call TRBJ2-2; perhaps TRBD1 as D (6 bases). Deletions cut 4 bases from V and 0 bases from J, with 12 bases between. The CDR3 loop spans 16 amino acids. The chain's CDR3 is CASSSVGGPNTGELFF. In nucleotides, the CDR3 is TGTGCCAGCAGTTCAGTAGGGGGTCCGAACACCGGGGAGCTGTTTTTT.